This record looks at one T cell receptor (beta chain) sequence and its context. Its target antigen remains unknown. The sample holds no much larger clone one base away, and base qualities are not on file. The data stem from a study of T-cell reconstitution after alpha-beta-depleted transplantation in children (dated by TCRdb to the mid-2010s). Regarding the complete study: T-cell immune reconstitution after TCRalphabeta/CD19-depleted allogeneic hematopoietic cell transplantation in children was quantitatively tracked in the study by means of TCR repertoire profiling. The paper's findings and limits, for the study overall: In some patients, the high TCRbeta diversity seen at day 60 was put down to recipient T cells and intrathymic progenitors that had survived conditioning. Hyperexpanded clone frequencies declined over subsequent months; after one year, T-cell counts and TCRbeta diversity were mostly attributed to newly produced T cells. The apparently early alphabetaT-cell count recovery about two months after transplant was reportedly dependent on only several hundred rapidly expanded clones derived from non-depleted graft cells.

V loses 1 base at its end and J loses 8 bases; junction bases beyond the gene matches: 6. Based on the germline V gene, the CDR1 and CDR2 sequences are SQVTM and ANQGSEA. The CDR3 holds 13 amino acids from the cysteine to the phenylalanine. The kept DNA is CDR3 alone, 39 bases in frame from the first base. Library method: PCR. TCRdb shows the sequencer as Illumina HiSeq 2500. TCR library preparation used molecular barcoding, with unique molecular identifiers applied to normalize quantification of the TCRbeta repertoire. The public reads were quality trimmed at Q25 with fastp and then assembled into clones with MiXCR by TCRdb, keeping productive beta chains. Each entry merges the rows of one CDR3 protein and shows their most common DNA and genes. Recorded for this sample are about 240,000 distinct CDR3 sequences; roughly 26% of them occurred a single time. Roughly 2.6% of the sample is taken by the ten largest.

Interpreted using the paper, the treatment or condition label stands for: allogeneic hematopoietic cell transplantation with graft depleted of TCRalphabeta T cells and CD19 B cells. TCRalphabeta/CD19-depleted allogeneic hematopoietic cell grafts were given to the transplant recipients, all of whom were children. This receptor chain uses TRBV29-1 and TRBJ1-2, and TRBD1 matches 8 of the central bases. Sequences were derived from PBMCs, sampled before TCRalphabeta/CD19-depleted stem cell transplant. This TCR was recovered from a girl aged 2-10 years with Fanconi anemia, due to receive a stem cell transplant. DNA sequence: TGCAGCGTTGAAGTCCGGACAGGGAGCGGCTACACCTTC. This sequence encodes CSVEVRTGSGYTF.